Described below is a single TCR beta chain sequence and its context. This sample was taken from a study of blood T cell repertoires in COVID-19. Study-wide context: Researchers got acute and convalescent COVID-19 samples from the United States, Italy and Spain. The analysed material was cDNA or gDNA that came from T cells, B-cell-depleted T cells, or PBMCs.

The CDR3 is 13 residues long. V lost 4 bases to trimming and J lost 6 bases; unmatched junction nucleotides: 1. Germline CDR1 and CDR2: LGHDT and YNNKEL (reference sequence). Original data processing: Quantification of nucleated cells was approximated via reference gene primer amplification. Assay: immunoSEQ multiplex PCR; the TCRdb copy retains only in-frame clones and omits some. V and J calls and clone size are as listed in that table; D and trimming were resolved from the DNA. There are 95,000 to 120,000 clones in the sample; more than 65% occur only once, and 1.5% to 1.9% lies in the top ten. This clonotype was sampled from a man in his forties or fifties with acute or convalescent COVID-19. The sequenced sample was peripheral blood. The chain links TRBV3-1 (or the pseudogene TRBV3-2) to TRBJ1-2; TRBD1 matches at 11 bases. The DNA for the CDR3 is TGTGCCAGCAGCCTGGACAGGGGGCATGGCTACACCTTC. This codes for CASSLDRGHGYTF.